This is a list of T cell receptor beta chains from one sample in a study of T cells in Graves' hyperthyroidism and ophthalmopathy. One entry per CDR3 protein, called by TCRdb with MiXCR from the multiplex PCR reads. The table shows under 200,000 distinct CDR3 sequences, with over 7.5% occurring only once. Material for sequencing was blood. The receptors shown here come from a woman under 30 with Graves' hyperthyroidism that later progressed to Graves' ophthalmopathy. The CDR3 runs from the conserved cysteine through the conserved F or W. D genes are given only for firm matches. Size tells how often a clone was seen (once, few, many) or the class of an expanded clone, and some rows leave it out.

j_call: TRBJ2-3; clone_size: many; v_call: TRBV9; d_call: -; cdr3_nt: TGTGCCAGCAGCGTTTACGCGGGAACTAGCACAGATACGCAGTATTTT; cdr3_aa: CASSVYAGTSTDTQYF
j_call: TRBJ2-1; clone_size: -; v_call: TRBV20-1; d_call: TRBD1; cdr3_nt: TGCAGTGCTAGCAGGAGGGACAGGAATGAGCAGTTCTTC; cdr3_aa: CSASRRDRNEQFF
j_call: TRBJ2-3; clone_size: -; v_call: TRBV7-6; d_call: TRBD1; cdr3_nt: TGTGCCAGCAGCTTCCCGGGACAGGGGGCCAGGGATACGCAGTATTTT; cdr3_aa: CASSFPGQGARDTQYF
j_call: TRBJ2-1; clone_size: many; v_call: TRBV20-1; d_call: -; cdr3_nt: TGCAGTGCTACCCGGGGTGAGCGGTTTTACAATGAGCAGTTCTTC; cdr3_aa: CSATRGERFYNEQFF
j_call: TRBJ1-2; clone_size: -; v_call: TRBV6-1; d_call: -; cdr3_nt: TGTGCCAGCACGGGGTATGACTATGGCTACACCTTC; cdr3_aa: CASTGYDYGYTF
j_call: TRBJ1-4; clone_size: few; v_call: TRBV15; d_call: TRBD1; cdr3_nt: TGTGCCACCAGCACCCGCGCAGGGGGCGGTCCGATGGGTACTAATGAAAAACTGTTTTTT; cdr3_aa: CATSTRAGGGPMGTNEKLFF
j_call: TRBJ1-5; clone_size: many; v_call: TRBV19; d_call: -; cdr3_nt: TGTGCCAGTAGTATAGAAAAGGGTAGGGAATGGAAACAGCCCCAGCATTTT; cdr3_aa: CASSIEKGREWKQPQHF
j_call: TRBJ1-1; clone_size: many; v_call: TRBV2; d_call: -; cdr3_nt: TGTGCCAGCAGGGGACTTCCGGGGGTCGCTTTCTTT; cdr3_aa: CASRGLPGVAFF
j_call: TRBJ1-2; clone_size: many; v_call: TRBV28; d_call: -; cdr3_nt: TGTGCCAGCCACCGGGGAGGGGCGATGGGCTATGGCTACACCTTC; cdr3_aa: CASHRGGAMGYGYTF
j_call: TRBJ2-5; clone_size: few; v_call: TRBV18; d_call: -; cdr3_nt: TGTGCCAGCTCACCACCCAATAGTCAAGAGACCCAGTACTTC; cdr3_aa: CASSPPNSQETQYF
j_call: TRBJ2-5; clone_size: many; v_call: TRBV7-6; d_call: TRBD2; cdr3_nt: TGTGCCAGCAGCCCGACAGCGGGAGTCCCACAAGAGACCCAGTACTTC; cdr3_aa: CASSPTAGVPQETQYF
j_call: TRBJ2-1; clone_size: many; v_call: TRBV24-1; d_call: TRBD2; cdr3_nt: TGTGCCACCAGTGATTCCCTAGCGGGGGGGCCGAAGCAGTTCTTC; cdr3_aa: CATSDSLAGGPKQFF
j_call: TRBJ2-7; clone_size: many; v_call: TRBV30; d_call: TRBD1; cdr3_nt: TGTGCCTGGTGGGGGACAGGTCCTTCCTACGAGCAGTACTTC; cdr3_aa: CAWWGTGPSYEQYF
j_call: TRBJ2-2; clone_size: many; v_call: TRBV7-9; d_call: TRBD1; cdr3_nt: TGTGCCAGCAGCTCGGACAGGGGGCTGGAGGCCGGGGAGCTGTTTTTT; cdr3_aa: CASSSDRGLEAGELFF
j_call: TRBJ2-5; clone_size: many; v_call: TRBV20-1; d_call: -; cdr3_nt: TGCAGTGCTAGAGATTCTCCAGCGGTGGGGCGAGAGACCCAGTACTTC; cdr3_aa: CSARDSPAVGRETQYF
j_call: TRBJ2-2; clone_size: many; v_call: TRBV5-1; d_call: -; cdr3_nt: TGCGCCAGCAGCTTGGTGCAGCACACCGGGGAGCTGTTTTTT; cdr3_aa: CASSLVQHTGELFF
j_call: TRBJ1-5; clone_size: many; v_call: TRBV12-3/TRBV12-4; d_call: -; cdr3_nt: TGTGCCAGCAGTTTACTAGGGAATCAGCCCCAGCATTTT; cdr3_aa: CASSLLGNQPQHF
j_call: TRBJ2-3; clone_size: few; v_call: TRBV6-1; d_call: TRBD2; cdr3_nt: TGTGCCGGCAGTGATCTAGCGGGAGGCCCAGATACGCAGTATTTT; cdr3_aa: CAGSDLAGGPDTQYF
j_call: TRBJ1-2; clone_size: -; v_call: TRBV7-9; d_call: -; cdr3_nt: TGTGCCAGCAGCTTTCAGGGCAGGGTGGAATATGGCTACACCTTC; cdr3_aa: CASSFQGRVEYGYTF
j_call: TRBJ2-6; clone_size: -; v_call: TRBV27; d_call: TRBD1; cdr3_nt: TGTGCCAGCAGTTTATCCCCACCCCGACAGGGAGTAGGCCGTGGGGCCAACGTCCTGACTTTC; cdr3_aa: CASSLSPPRQGVGRGANVLTF
j_call: TRBJ1-3; clone_size: many; v_call: TRBV7-2; d_call: -; cdr3_nt: TGTGCCAGCAGCTACTGGCGTAGCTCTGGAAACACCATATATTTT; cdr3_aa: CASSYWRSSGNTIYF
j_call: TRBJ1-2; clone_size: -; v_call: TRBV9; d_call: TRBD1; cdr3_nt: TGTGCCAGCAGCGAGACAGGGGCGAGTAACTATGGCTACACCTTC; cdr3_aa: CASSETGASNYGYTF
j_call: TRBJ2-7; clone_size: many; v_call: TRBV30; d_call: TRBD1; cdr3_nt: TGTGCCTGGAGTGTATGGGACAGTGATATGTTAGAGCAGTACTTC; cdr3_aa: CAWSVWDSDMLEQYF
j_call: TRBJ2-7; clone_size: many; v_call: TRBV12-3/TRBV12-4; d_call: -; cdr3_nt: TGTGCCAGCAGTCTGACAGGAGGGGGGCTCTACGAGCAGTACTTC; cdr3_aa: CASSLTGGGLYEQYF
j_call: TRBJ1-5; clone_size: many; v_call: TRBV6-2/TRBV6-3; d_call: TRBD1; cdr3_nt: TGTGCCAGCAGTCTAACCGGGACAGAGGATCAGCCCCAGCATTTT; cdr3_aa: CASSLTGTEDQPQHF
j_call: TRBJ2-5; clone_size: -; v_call: TRBV15; d_call: -; cdr3_nt: TGTGCCACCAGCAGAGGGTCGGGGAATGGAGAGACCCAGTACTTC; cdr3_aa: CATSRGSGNGETQYF
j_call: TRBJ2-5; clone_size: many; v_call: TRBV20-1; d_call: TRBD2; cdr3_nt: TGCAGTGCTAGGAGCGGCCGGGGGGGCCGGCAAGAGACCCAGTACTTC; cdr3_aa: CSARSGRGGRQETQYF
j_call: TRBJ1-4; clone_size: -; v_call: TRBV4-1; d_call: -; cdr3_nt: TGCGCCAGCAGCCTGATAGACGGTAATGAAAAACTGTTTTTT; cdr3_aa: CASSLIDGNEKLFF
j_call: TRBJ1-5; clone_size: many; v_call: TRBV6-1; d_call: TRBD1; cdr3_nt: TGTGCCAGCAGTCCTTTCGACAGGGGGCCAGGCAATCAGCCCCAGCATTTT; cdr3_aa: CASSPFDRGPGNQPQHF
j_call: TRBJ1-1; clone_size: once; v_call: TRBV5-4; d_call: TRBD1; cdr3_nt: TGTGCCAGCAGCTACGACAGGGACCTTGAAGCTTTCTTT; cdr3_aa: CASSYDRDLEAFF
j_call: TRBJ2-2; clone_size: many; v_call: TRBV5-6; d_call: -; cdr3_nt: TGTGCCAGCACCTCGCCGGGGGTGGGCGGGGAGCTGTTTTTT; cdr3_aa: CASTSPGVGGELFF
j_call: TRBJ1-4; clone_size: -; v_call: TRBV3-1; d_call: -; cdr3_nt: TGTGCCAGCAGTGAGGGACGCGCTAATGAAAAACTGTTTTTT; cdr3_aa: CASSEGRANEKLFF
j_call: TRBJ2-7; clone_size: many; v_call: TRBV2; d_call: -; cdr3_nt: TGTGCCAGCAGTCCGGGCCTCGAACGGCAGTACTTC; cdr3_aa: CASSPGLERQYF
j_call: TRBJ2-5; clone_size: -; v_call: TRBV20-1; d_call: -; cdr3_nt: TGCAGTGCTAGCCCCCGGGGACAAGAGACCCAGTACTTC; cdr3_aa: CSASPRGQETQYF
j_call: TRBJ2-1; clone_size: few; v_call: TRBV24-1; d_call: -; cdr3_nt: TGTGCCACCAGTGAGAGGGACCAAGGCTCCTACAATGAGCAGTTCTTC; cdr3_aa: CATSERDQGSYNEQFF
j_call: TRBJ1-1; clone_size: many; v_call: TRBV20-1; d_call: -; cdr3_nt: TGCAGTGCTAGAGTTTGGGGGGCGCGAACCACTGAAGCTTTCTTT; cdr3_aa: CSARVWGARTTEAFF
j_call: TRBJ2-1; clone_size: many; v_call: TRBV18; d_call: -; cdr3_nt: TGTGCCAGCTCACCGACCAGGATCAATGAGCAGTTCTTC; cdr3_aa: CASSPTRINEQFF
j_call: TRBJ1-1; clone_size: many; v_call: TRBV12-3/TRBV12-4; d_call: -; cdr3_nt: TGTGCCAGCAGTCCTGGGAACCTGAACACTGAAGCTTTCTTT; cdr3_aa: CASSPGNLNTEAFF
j_call: TRBJ1-1; clone_size: many; v_call: TRBV6-1; d_call: -; cdr3_nt: TGTGCCAGCAGGACAGGTTCGAACACTGAAGCTTTCTTT; cdr3_aa: CASRTGSNTEAFF
j_call: TRBJ1-6; clone_size: many; v_call: TRBV7-2; d_call: TRBD1; cdr3_nt: TGTGCCAGCAGTGCAGGGACAGGTGGATCACCCCTCCACTTT; cdr3_aa: CASSAGTGGSPLHF
j_call: TRBJ2-3; clone_size: many; v_call: TRBV18; d_call: TRBD2; cdr3_nt: TGTGCCAGCTCAAGGACTAGCCTCGATACGCAGTATTTT; cdr3_aa: CASSRTSLDTQYF
j_call: TRBJ1-5; clone_size: many; v_call: TRBV30; d_call: -; cdr3_nt: TGTGCCTGGAGTTCTACAGAAAATCAGCCCCAGCATTTT; cdr3_aa: CAWSSTENQPQHF
j_call: TRBJ2-7; clone_size: many; v_call: TRBV5-1; d_call: TRBD2; cdr3_nt: TGCGCCAGCAGCCATCTGTGGACGGGAGGGCCGGACGAGCAGTACTTC; cdr3_aa: CASSHLWTGGPDEQYF
j_call: TRBJ2-7; clone_size: many; v_call: TRBV3-1; d_call: -; cdr3_nt: TGTGCCAGCAGCCAAGATATCGGGGCTCGTTCCTACGAGCAGTACTTC; cdr3_aa: CASSQDIGARSYEQYF
j_call: TRBJ1-5; clone_size: many; v_call: TRBV20-1; d_call: TRBD1; cdr3_nt: TGCAGTGCTCCCCGGGACAGGGACTATAGCAATCAGCCCCAGCATTTT; cdr3_aa: CSAPRDRDYSNQPQHF
j_call: TRBJ1-1; clone_size: many; v_call: TRBV20-1; d_call: TRBD1; cdr3_nt: TGCAGTGCTAGGGACAGGGGAGCTTTCTTT; cdr3_aa: CSARDRGAFF
j_call: TRBJ2-4; clone_size: many; v_call: TRBV3-1; d_call: -; cdr3_nt: TGTGCCAGCAGCTCAGGGTCCATTCAGTACTTC; cdr3_aa: CASSSGSIQYF
j_call: TRBJ2-7; clone_size: many; v_call: TRBV2; d_call: TRBD2; cdr3_nt: TGTGCCAGCACCAAGGGAGGGACTAGCGGCTACGAGCAGTACTTC; cdr3_aa: CASTKGGTSGYEQYF
j_call: TRBJ2-1; clone_size: many; v_call: TRBV20-1; d_call: -; cdr3_nt: TGCAGTGCTAGAGATCGGGAGTTCACAGATTACAATGAGCAGTTCTTC; cdr3_aa: CSARDREFTDYNEQFF
j_call: TRBJ2-2; clone_size: many; v_call: TRBV11-3; d_call: -; cdr3_nt: TGTGCCAGCAGCTTAGGGGCCGGGGAGCTGTTTTTT; cdr3_aa: CASSLGAGELFF
j_call: TRBJ1-3; clone_size: -; v_call: TRBV18; d_call: TRBD1; cdr3_nt: TGTGCCAGCTCACTCGACCCGGGACAGGGCTCTGGAAACACCATATATTTT; cdr3_aa: CASSLDPGQGSGNTIYF
j_call: TRBJ2-7; clone_size: many; v_call: TRBV9; d_call: TRBD2; cdr3_nt: TGTGCCAGCAGCGTAGGACTAGCGTCCTACGAGCAGTACTTC; cdr3_aa: CASSVGLASYEQYF
j_call: TRBJ1-4; clone_size: many; v_call: TRBV6-1; d_call: -; cdr3_nt: TGTGCCAGCAGCATCAACAGGGTCGAAAAACTGTTTTTT; cdr3_aa: CASSINRVEKLFF
j_call: TRBJ2-3; clone_size: few; v_call: TRBV6-1; d_call: TRBD1; cdr3_nt: TGTGCCAGCATGGGTCTAGGACAGGGGGGTGATACGCAGTATTTT; cdr3_aa: CASMGLGQGGDTQYF
j_call: TRBJ2-7; clone_size: -; v_call: TRBV5-1; d_call: -; cdr3_nt: TGCGCCAGCAGCTTCCAGGGGCGGAACGAGCAGTACTTC; cdr3_aa: CASSFQGRNEQYF
j_call: TRBJ2-7; clone_size: many; v_call: TRBV20-1; d_call: -; cdr3_nt: TGCAGTGCTACAGGGATTTCGTACGAGCAGTACTTC; cdr3_aa: CSATGISYEQYF
j_call: TRBJ2-1; clone_size: many; v_call: TRBV20-1; d_call: TRBD2; cdr3_nt: TGCAGTGCTAGTCTTCTAGCGGGAGGGACAGTCTCCTACAATGAGCAGTTCTTC; cdr3_aa: CSASLLAGGTVSYNEQFF
j_call: TRBJ1-6; clone_size: many; v_call: TRBV6-1; d_call: -; cdr3_nt: TGTGCCAGCAGTGAAGCGGGTCTAGGGACTGATTCACCCCTCCACTTT; cdr3_aa: CASSEAGLGTDSPLHF
j_call: TRBJ1-6; clone_size: many; v_call: TRBV12-3/TRBV12-4; d_call: -; cdr3_nt: TGTGCCAGCAGTTTGACAGCTAATTCACCCCTCCACTTT; cdr3_aa: CASSLTANSPLHF
j_call: TRBJ1-5; clone_size: once; v_call: TRBV20-1; d_call: TRBD1; cdr3_nt: TGCAGTGCTAGGGACAGGGGGAATAGGGCCCAGCCCCAGCATTTT; cdr3_aa: CSARDRGNRAQPQHF